These T cell receptor beta chains were read from a single sample in a study of shared clonotypes between healthy human individuals. Assay used: immunoSEQ multiplex PCR; TCRdb lists only in-frame clones, some missing. The table lists about 490,000 clones, around 80% of them singletons. Sequences were obtained from PBMCs. Receptors originate from a woman aged 40 to 50 in good health. Some clones in this sample may be carry-over from other donors' samples. Both conserved end residues are part of each CDR3. A D gene is named only where the DNA matches it firmly. Not all rows give a size; the values are once, few, many and, for expanded clones, a class.

>few|TRBV7-5|-|TRBJ2-1
CARSSPRGLADYNEQFF
TGTGCCAGAAGCTCCCCCCGGGGGCTAGCCGATTACAATGAGCAGTTCTTC
>once|TRBV5-1|-|TRBJ2-6
CASSLDTSGANVLTF
TGCGCCAGCAGCTTGGACACATCTGGGGCCAACGTCCTGACTTTC
>-|TRBV5-1|-|TRBJ1-1
CASSLSGLEAFF
TGCGCCAGCAGCTTGTCGGGCCTTGAAGCTTTCTTT
>-|TRBV6-1|TRBD2|TRBJ2-1
CASSQGRASGRYRFNEQFF
TGTGCCAGCAGTCAAGGACGGGCTAGCGGGAGATACCGATTCAATGAGCAGTTCTTC
>-|TRBV11-3|TRBD2|TRBJ2-5
CASSLGLAGVRETQYF
TGTGCCAGCAGCCTCGGACTAGCGGGAGTGCGAGAGACCCAGTACTTC
>-|TRBV19|-|TRBJ2-1
CAVGQGGHGNEQFF
TGTGCCGTTGGACAGGGAGGGCATGGCAATGAGCAGTTCTTC
>-|TRBV7-6|-|TRBJ1-4
CASSRVVGEKLFF
TGTGCCAGCAGCCGAGTGGTCGGAGAAAAACTGTTTTTT
>-|TRBV19|-|TRBJ1-1
CASSIDRGDYQAFF
TGTGCCAGTAGTATAGATCGCGGGGACTACCAAGCTTTCTTT
>-|TRBV11-2|-|TRBJ2-7
CASSFAGTLYEQYF
TGTGCCAGCAGCTTCGCAGGGACACTGTACGAGCAGTACTTC
>once|TRBV18|-|TRBJ2-1
CASSPNLTNEQFF
TGTGCCAGCTCACCGAACCTCACCAATGAGCAGTTCTTC
>once|TRBV7-2|TRBD2|TRBJ2-1
CASSGLAGYNEQFF
TGTGCCAGCAGCGGACTAGCGGGCTACAATGAGCAGTTCTTC
>-|TRBV30|-|TRBJ1-5
CAWNSDGNQPQHF
TGTGCCTGGAACTCTGATGGCAATCAGCCCCAGCATTTT
>-|TRBV5-1|TRBD2|TRBJ2-3
CASSLGLAGGRDTQYF
TGCGCCAGCAGCTTGGGACTAGCGGGAGGGCGAGATACGCAGTATTTT
>-|TRBV28|-|TRBJ2-5
CATLPPPELLQETQYF
TGTGCCACCCTCCCCCCGCCCGAGCTCCTCCAAGAGACCCAGTACTTC
>many|TRBV7-9|-|TRBJ2-1
CASRTSRNVIFNEQFF
TGTGCCAGCAGGACCTCTAGAAATGTCATCTTCAATGAGCAGTTCTTC
>once|TRBV7-9|-|TRBJ2-2
CASSLDLHTGELFF
TGTGCCAGCAGCTTAGACCTCCACACCGGGGAGCTGTTTTTT
>medium-sized|TRBV11-3|-|TRBJ1-1
CASSPDMNTEAFF
TGTGCCAGCAGCCCTGACATGAACACTGAAGCTTTCTTT
>-|TRBV28|TRBD1|TRBJ2-7
CASRRFTGTGASYEQYF
TGTGCCAGCAGGCGCTTTACCGGGACAGGGGCGTCCTACGAGCAGTACTTC
>-|TRBV29-1|-|TRBJ2-6
CSVQSVVSGANVLTF
TGCAGCGTTCAATCGGTGGTCTCTGGGGCCAACGTCCTGACTTTC
>-|TRBV9|-|TRBJ2-1
CASSEREYNEQFF
TGTGCCAGCAGCGAACGGGAGTATAATGAGCAGTTCTTC
>few|TRBV6-1|TRBD2|TRBJ2-3
CASSVHGRNEYTDTQYF
TGTGCCAGCAGTGTCCACGGGAGGAACGAGTACACAGATACGCAGTATTTT
>-|TRBV7-2|-|TRBJ1-4
CASSFGPTNEKLFF
TGTGCCAGCAGCTTCGGGCCAACTAATGAAAAACTGTTTTTT
>-|TRBV20-1|-|TRBJ2-5
CSATGRETQYF
TGCAGTGCTACAGGAAGGGAGACCCAGTACTTC
>-|TRBV7-9|-|TRBJ1-6
CASSLGAGAQNSPLHF
TGTGCCAGCAGCCTCGGGGCGGGGGCGCAAAATTCACCCCTCCACTTT
>-|TRBV5-4|-|TRBJ2-7
CASSLGLSSYEQYF
TGTGCCAGCAGCTTGGGACTAAGCTCCTACGAGCAGTACTTC
>-|TRBV7-2|TRBD1|TRBJ2-1
CASSLEGGTGKNEQFF
TGTGCCAGCAGCTTAGAGGGGGGGACAGGGAAGAATGAGCAGTTCTTC
>-|TRBV6-1|-|TRBJ1-3
CASSGPRVSGNTIYF
TGTGCCAGCAGTGGCCCCAGGGTCTCTGGAAACACCATATATTTT
>few|TRBV5-1|-|TRBJ2-3
CASSFTRGDTQYF
TGCGCCAGCAGCTTTACAAGAGGGGATACGCAGTATTTT
>-|TRBV9|TRBD2|TRBJ2-1
CASSVRREGYNEQFF
TGTGCCAGCAGCGTACGGCGGGAGGGATACAATGAGCAGTTCTTC
>-|TRBV9|-|TRBJ2-4
CASSVGRADIQYF
TGTGCCAGCAGCGTTGGGAGAGCGGACATTCAGTACTTC
>-|TRBV6-1|-|TRBJ2-3
CASSEGTGVTDTQYF
TGTGCCAGCAGTGAAGGGACGGGAGTAACAGATACGCAGTATTTT